These T cell receptor beta chains were read from a single sample in a study of blood T cell repertoires in COVID-19. TCRdb's copy holds only in-frame clones and misses some; the assay was immunoSEQ multiplex PCR. In the table there are approximately 300,000 clones, about 88% of which are singletons. Source material: peripheral blood. The receptors were gathered from a woman aged 25 to 39 with COVID-19, enrolled during active disease. Each CDR3 is given with its conserved first and last residue. Each record gives: CDR3 DNA, CDR3 protein, clone size, D gene, J gene, V gene. A D gene is named only where the DNA matches it firmly. Clone sizes are given selectively: once, few, many, or a class where the clone is expanded.

cdr3_nt: TGTGCCATCAGTGACGGACAGGGCGAAGATTCACCCCTCCACTTT
cdr3_aa: CAISDGQGEDSPLHF
clone_size: NA
d_call: TRBD1
j_call: TRBJ1-6
v_call: TRBV10-3

cdr3_nt: TGTGCCTGGAGCCCCCAGCGAACTCTAGCCAAAAACATTCAGTACTTC
cdr3_aa: CAWSPQRTLAKNIQYF
clone_size: NA
d_call: NA
j_call: TRBJ2-4
v_call: TRBV30

cdr3_nt: TGTGCCAGCAGCGTAGTTGGGGGCACTGGAAACACCATATATTTT
cdr3_aa: CASSVVGGTGNTIYF
clone_size: NA
d_call: NA
j_call: TRBJ1-3
v_call: TRBV9

cdr3_nt: TGTGCCAGCAGCTTAGCGGGGCTGGGCGACACTGAAGCTTTCTTT
cdr3_aa: CASSLAGLGDTEAFF
clone_size: NA
d_call: NA
j_call: TRBJ1-1
v_call: TRBV7-6

cdr3_nt: TGCGCCAGCAGCCACCCCGGACAGGGGAATGAAAAACTGTTTTTT
cdr3_aa: CASSHPGQGNEKLFF
clone_size: NA
d_call: TRBD1
j_call: TRBJ1-4
v_call: TRBV4-1

cdr3_nt: TGTGCCAGCAGCCAAGATAAGGCGGGACTAGTGGCTGGGGCCAACGTCCTGACTTTC
cdr3_aa: CASSQDKAGLVAGANVLTF
clone_size: NA
d_call: TRBD2
j_call: TRBJ2-6
v_call: TRBV3-1/TRBV3-2

cdr3_nt: TGTGCCAGCTCACCGGGACAGGGGACGTCCTACGAGCAGTACTTC
cdr3_aa: CASSPGQGTSYEQYF
clone_size: NA
d_call: TRBD1
j_call: TRBJ2-7
v_call: TRBV18

cdr3_nt: TGTGCCACCAGTGAGAAGGGCGGGAGTGGGGCGGGAGAGACCCAGTACTTC
cdr3_aa: CATSEKGGSGAGETQYF
clone_size: NA
d_call: TRBD2
j_call: TRBJ2-5
v_call: TRBV24-1

cdr3_nt: TGTGCCAGCAGCTTATCGACTTCCCAAGAGACCCAGTACTTC
cdr3_aa: CASSLSTSQETQYF
clone_size: once
d_call: NA
j_call: TRBJ2-5
v_call: TRBV7-2

cdr3_nt: TGTGCCAGCAGTTTTCAGGCGGGGAAACTGTTTTTT
cdr3_aa: CASSFQAGKLFF
clone_size: NA
d_call: NA
j_call: TRBJ1-4
v_call: TRBV28

cdr3_nt: TGTGCCAGCAGCTTAGGTCTAGCGGGAGGAAGTGATGAGCAGTTCTTC
cdr3_aa: CASSLGLAGGSDEQFF
clone_size: NA
d_call: TRBD2
j_call: TRBJ2-1
v_call: TRBV7-9

cdr3_nt: TGCGCCAGCAGCCAAGCCTCAGCGAGGCGGGAGGGCGGGGATACGCAGTATTTT
cdr3_aa: CASSQASARREGGDTQYF
clone_size: NA
d_call: TRBD2
j_call: TRBJ2-3
v_call: TRBV4-3

cdr3_nt: TGTGCCAGCAGCCCCGTCAGGGGGCAGAACATTCAGTACTTC
cdr3_aa: CASSPVRGQNIQYF
clone_size: NA
d_call: TRBD1
j_call: TRBJ2-4
v_call: TRBV3-1/TRBV3-2

cdr3_nt: TGTGCCAGCAGTACTAGTGACGAGCAGTACTTC
cdr3_aa: CASSTSDEQYF
clone_size: NA
d_call: NA
j_call: TRBJ2-7
v_call: TRBV11-3

cdr3_nt: TGTGCCAGCAGTTTATCTCGGACTAGAAAGGAGACCCAGTACTTC
cdr3_aa: CASSLSRTRKETQYF
clone_size: NA
d_call: TRBD2
j_call: TRBJ2-5
v_call: TRBV27

cdr3_nt: TGTGCCAGCAGCCCAGGACAGCGCGGAGATACGCAGTATTTT
cdr3_aa: CASSPGQRGDTQYF
clone_size: NA
d_call: NA
j_call: TRBJ2-3
v_call: TRBV7-9

cdr3_nt: TGTGCCAGCACCCCGGGACAGGGAGCCTTCTTT
cdr3_aa: CASTPGQGAFF
clone_size: once
d_call: TRBD1
j_call: TRBJ1-1
v_call: TRBV12-3/TRBV12-4